The rows below give T cell receptor beta chains drawn from one sample of a study of blood T cell repertoires in COVID-19. The assay was immunoSEQ multiplex PCR, and TCRdb's table has in-frame clones only and misses some. The sample includes more than 85,000 clones, roughly 89% of them seen just once. Material for sequencing was peripheral blood. The receptors were sampled from a woman aged 45-65 years with COVID-19, enrolled during active disease. Both conserved end residues are part of each CDR3. D genes are given only for firm matches. Not all rows give a size; the values are once, few, many and, for expanded clones, a class.

clone size,D gene,V gene,J gene,CDR3 DNA,CDR3 protein
.,.,TRBV5-8,TRBJ1-2,TGTGCCAGCAGCTGGCCCTCATCAGCTAACTATGGCTACACCTTC,CASSWPSSANYGYTF
.,.,TRBV27,TRBJ2-5,TGTGCCAGCAGTGGGGGGATTGAAGAGACCCAGTACTTC,CASSGGIEETQYF
.,.,TRBV5-1,TRBJ2-2,TGCGCCAGCAGCTTAGACGGCAGAGAGGACACCGGGGAGCTGTTTTTT,CASSLDGREDTGELFF
.,.,TRBV28,TRBJ1-4,TGTGCCAGCAGGGCTTCTGCAGGGACAACTAATGAAAAACTGTTTTTT,CASRASAGTTNEKLFF
few,.,TRBV5-1,TRBJ2-3,TGCGCCAGCAGCTTGCGGGGGGCCCACACAGATACGCAGTATTTT,CASSLRGAHTDTQYF
.,TRBD2,TRBV9,TRBJ2-1,TGTGCCAGCGGACTAGCGGGGGGAGAGCAGTTCTTC,CASGLAGGEQFF
.,TRBD1,TRBV5-1,TRBJ2-2,TGCGCCAGCAGCTCCGGACAGGGGACCACCGGGGAGCTGTTTTTT,CASSSGQGTTGELFF
once,.,TRBV11-2,TRBJ1-5,TGTGCCAGCAGCCCAACTCTTCGTCAGCCCCAGCATTTT,CASSPTLRQPQHF
.,TRBD2,TRBV10-3,TRBJ2-2,TGTGCCATCAATTCCGCGGGGGGTGGTGCCGGGGAGCTGTTTTTT,CAINSAGGGAGELFF
.,.,TRBV7-8,TRBJ1-3,TGTGCCAGCAGCTGGGGGGGCACCATATATTTT,CASSWGGTIYF
.,TRBD1,TRBV6-4,TRBJ1-1,TGTGCCAGCAGGCGGACAGGGGGCTCGAACACTGAAGCTTTCTTT,CASRRTGGSNTEAFF
.,.,TRBV5-8,TRBJ1-4,TGTGCCAGCAGCTTCCGGAAGGGAGCGCTCAGATTCGCAACTAATGAAAAACTGTTTTTT,CASSFRKGALRFATNEKLFF
once,.,TRBV9,TRBJ1-1,TGTGCCAGCAGCGTAGCGGGGAGGGGTGCTGAAGCTTTCTTT,CASSVAGRGAEAFF
.,.,TRBV6-1,TRBJ2-2,TGTGCCAGCAGTGAAAGCTCTGAGACAGGAAGGGGTCAATGGGAGCTGTTTTTT,CASSESSETGRGQWELFF